The 25 T cell receptor beta chains reported below all come from one sample, sequenced in a study of low-dose radiotherapy and immunotherapy resistance in tumors. TRAV- and TRBV-specific primers primed first-strand cDNA, covering alpha and beta chains. With a constant-region primer and a V-primer adapter, TCRs were subjected to roughly 18 PCR cycles of amplification. MiXCR was run by TCRdb on the reads, yielding one entry per CDR3 protein. The profile covers more than 70,000 distinct CDR3 sequences, with around 29% appearing a single time and 11% taken by the ten largest. Time point indicated: before trial treatment. The sequences come from PBMCs, collected before treatment. These receptors came from a female donor with ovarian cancer.

The rearrangement links TRBV7-2 to TRBJ2-2; D ambiguous. This CDR3 region has 16 residues. Trimming took 2 bases from V and 3 from J, leaving 13 bases between them. CDR1 is SGHTA, CDR2 FQGNSA, per germline. The CDR3 is CASSLSMGSHTGELFF. The CDR3 coding sequence is TGTGCCAGCAGCTTATCTATGGGATCTCACACCGGGGAGCTGTTTTTT.

V usage is TRBV30 and J usage is TRBJ1-1; TRBD1 agrees at 7 bases. CDR1 is GTSNPN and CDR2 is SVGIG in the germline V gene (reference sequence). Unmatched junction bases numbered 1, after V lost 2 bases and J lost 1 base. The CDR3 sequence is 13 residues long. CDR3 sequence reads: CAWSNRGNTEAFF. Written as DNA, the CDR3 is TGTGCCTGGAGTAACAGGGGGAACACTGAAGCTTTCTTT.

This clonotype was counted a few times. The genes are TRBV5-3 and TRBJ1-5, with D unresolved. TRBV5-3 is reported as an ORF; its role is uncertain. The CDR3 loop spans 14 amino acids. The V and J ends lost 8 bases and 0 bases respectively, with 12 bases between them. The DNA of the CDR3 is TGTGCCAGTATAACCTTGTATAGCAATCAGCCCCAGCATTTT. This sequence encodes CASITLYSNQPQHF.

This clonotype was found many times. The CDR3 is CASSPGTANTGELFF. As DNA, the CDR3 is TGTGCCAGCAGCCCCGGGACAGCGAACACCGGGGAGCTGTTTTTT. This chain joins TRBV5-8 and TRBJ2-2; 7 bases are shared with TRBD1. Germline lookup yields CDR1 SGHTS and CDR2 YDEGEE. This CDR3 comprises 15 residues. J was trimmed by 0 bases and V by 4 bases; bases with no gene match: 3.

This clonotype occurred many times. The chain carries TRBV7-2 and TRBJ2-5; no reliable D call. Germline values: CDR1 SGHTA, CDR2 FQGNSA. The CDR3 has 18 residues. The V end was cut by 1 base, the J end by 0 bases, with 18 bases between. This CDR3 is CASSLVALVEPYQETQYF. For the CDR3, the DNA is TGTGCCAGCAGCTTAGTGGCTCTCGTGGAACCGTACCAAGAGACCCAGTACTTC.

Many counts were recorded for this clonotype. The V gene is TRBV7-9, the J gene TRBJ2-1; 7 bases match TRBD2. The V segment lost 5 bases and the J segment 4 bases; nucleotides outside the gene matches: 8. The germline V gene encodes CDR1 SEHNR and CDR2 FQNEAQ (reference sequence). The CDR3 extends over 15 amino acids. The CDR3 nucleotides are TGTGCCAGCAGCCTGGGGGAGGGTTATTACAATGAGCAGTTCTTC. Protein product: CASSLGEGYYNEQFF.

This clonotype appeared many times. This rearrangement joins TRBV5-1 to TRBJ2-7; D perhaps matches TRBD2 (5 bases). This CDR3 region has 14 residues. The ends were cut back, 0 bases at V and 5 bases at J, with 12 bases in the middle. The germline CDR1 and CDR2 sequences are SGHRS and YFSETQ. The CDR3 coding sequence is TGCGCCAGCAGCTTGGGCGGGCGCCGGAACGAGCAGTACTTC. Its translation: CASSLGGRRNEQYF.

In nucleotides, the CDR3 is TGTGCCAGCAGCTTAGACCCCCCCGGGCCTCGGACCGCCAATCAGCCCCAGCATTTT. It yields the protein CASSLDPPGPRTANQPQHF. The V gene is TRBV7-9, the J gene TRBJ1-5, with D hard to call. Germline CDR1 SEHNR, CDR2 FQNEAQ (reference sequence). The germline V and J ends were trimmed by 1 base and 3 bases, with 22 bases remaining between them. This CDR3 region has 19 residues. Variable domain in full (rest from reference TRBV7-9 and TRBJ1-5): DTGVSQNPRHKITKRGQNVTFRCDPISEHNRLYWYRQTLGQGPEFLTYFQNEAQLEKSRLLSDRFSAERPKGSFSTLEIQRTEQGDSAMYLCASSLDPPGPRTANQPQHFGDGTRLSIL.

This clonotype was seen many times. The gene calls are TRBV6-6 and TRBJ2-1, with TRBD2 as a possible D gene (5 bases). From germline, CDR1 is MNHNY and CDR2 SVGAGI (reference sequence). The V end was cut by 8 bases, the J end by 8 bases, with 10 bases between. This CDR3 is 11 amino acids long. CDR3 sequence: CASQLVHEQFF. The CDR3 DNA sequence: TGTGCCAGCCAACTAGTCCATGAGCAGTTCTTC.

CDR3 loop: CASSLIRQGGTGELFF. CDR3 DNA: TGTGCCAGCAGTTTAATTCGACAGGGAGGTACCGGGGAGCTGTTTTTT. J is TRBJ2-2 and V is TRBV27; possible D gene TRBD1, 7 bases. V shed 2 bases and J shed 5 bases, with 15 bases lying between them. From germline, CDR1 is MNHEY and CDR2 SMNVEV (reference sequence). This CDR3 has 16 amino acids.

This chain joins TRBV29-1 and TRBJ2-2; 9 bases agree with TRBD2. Per the germline V gene, CDR1 is SQVTM and CDR2 is ANQGSEA. The CDR3 is 15 amino acids. Trimming at V came to 1 base and at J to 6 bases, leaving 6 bases not matched to a gene. The CDR3 bases are TGCAGCGTTGAAGGATCAGCGGGAGGACCCGGGGAGCTGTTTTTT. This encodes CSVEGSAGGPGELFF.

This clonotype was picked up many times. The CDR3 coding sequence is TGCAGTGCTAGCCCTCCGGACCGCGGGACTAGCGACACTCTCAATACGCAGTATTTT. Protein: CSASPPDRGTSDTLNTQYF. The chain carries TRBV20-1 and TRBJ2-3; 10 nucleotides line up with TRBD2. The CDR3 has 19 amino acids. The germline V gene has CDR1 DFQATT and CDR2 SNEGSKA (reference sequence). V trimming: 3 bases; J trimming: 7 bases; junction bases outside the gene matches: 22.

V is TRBV2 and J is TRBJ2-1, with D maybe TRBD1 (6 bases). Trimming pared 7 bases from V and 15 bases from J, leaving 16 bases between. This CDR3 is 11 amino acids long. CDR1 is SNHLY and CDR2 is FYNNEI in the germline V gene. This CDR3 reads CASTPTGPWFF. CDR3 in DNA: TGTGCCAGCACTCCGACAGGCCCCTGGTTCTTC.

This clonotype was counted between two and nine times. The chain joins TRBV5-1 to TRBJ2-4; D is unresolved. The CDR3 spans 16 residues. Germline assignment: CDR1 SGHRS and CDR2 YFSETQ. The V and J ends lost 2 bases and 1 base respectively, with 13 bases between them. The CDR3 DNA follows: TGCGCCAGCAGCTTAGGATCCGGTGGGGCCAAAAACATTCAGTACTTC. This encodes CASSLGSGGAKNIQYF.

This clonotype has a count of ten or more. V is TRBV7-2 and J is TRBJ1-6; 10 nucleotides agree with TRBD1. CDR1 and CDR2 (germline): SGHTA, FQGNSA. The length of the CDR3 is 14 residues. Trimming cost V 2 bases and J 10 bases; bases outside gene matches: 2. DNA for the CDR3: TGTGCCAGCAGCTTATGGGACAGGGGCTCACCCCTCCACTTT. Translating it yields CASSLWDRGSPLHF.

The table lists this clonotype with many counts. The rearrangement links TRBV5-1 to TRBJ2-7; 9 nucleotides align to TRBD1. This CDR3 is 14 amino acids long. The trim removed 3 bases at V and 0 bases at J, leaving 1 base unmatched. Germline V gene lookup returns CDR1 SGHRS and CDR2 YFSETQ. The CDR3 nucleotides are TGCGCCAGCAGCTGGACAGGGGCCTCCTACGAGCAGTACTTC. Protein: CASSWTGASYEQYF.

This clonotype has ten or more counts. J is TRBJ2-7 and V is TRBV11-2, with 12 bases identical to TRBD2. The germline gives CDR1 SGHAT, CDR2 FQNNGV. V was clipped by 5 bases and J by 6 bases; unmatched bases: 8. This CDR3 has 15 residues. CDR3: CASSARLAGVVEQYF. The CDR3 coding sequence is TGTGCCAGCAGCGCGAGACTAGCGGGAGTGGTCGAGCAGTACTTC.

This clonotype occurred a few times. The J gene is TRBJ1-2, the V gene TRBV19; D might be TRBD1 (5 bases). The CDR3 is made up of 14 amino acids. Germline V gene lookup returns CDR1 LNHDA and CDR2 SQIVND (reference sequence). Trimming shortened V by 6 bases and J by 3 bases, and 14 bases separated the two germline ends. CDR3 sequence (DNA): TGTGCCAGTAGGGGCGCGGGACCCTACTATGGCTACACCTTC. Amino acids: CASRGAGPYYGYTF.

The rearrangement uses TRBV28 and TRBJ2-5; D is possibly TRBD1 or TRBD2 (5 bases each). Trimming took off 5 bases at V and 3 bases at J, with 13 bases between the two ends. From germline, CDR1 is MDHEN and CDR2 SYDVKM. The CDR3 length is 14 residues. Here the CDR3 DNA reads TGTGCCAGCAGTGCAGGGTGGAGGAAAGAGACCCAGTACTTC. Translated, it gives CASSAGWRKETQYF.

In the case of this clonotype: This likely reflects a read error, since a far larger clone is one base away. This chain uses TRBV27 with TRBJ2-7, with TRBD1 identical over 11 bases. Germline-derived CDR1 and CDR2 are MNHEY and SMNVEV (reference sequence). This CDR3 has 14 amino acids. The junction had 3 bases not matched to a gene; V was cut back by 6 bases and J by 2 bases. In DNA form, the CDR3 reads TGTGCCAGCAGAGGGACAGGGGGTACCTACGAGCAGTACTTC. It specifies CASRGTGGTYEQYF.

With respect to this clonotype: This sequence may be a read error, since a much larger clone differs from it by one base. This sequence joins TRBV12-3 or TRBV12-4 and TRBJ2-1; D is uncertain. The CDR3 extends over 13 amino acids. The chain's CDR3 is CASSTPHVGEQLF. Here the CDR3 DNA reads TGTGCCAGCAGTACACCACACGTGGGTGAGCAGTTATTC.

The CDR3 sequence: CASSSTGQTPSNEKLFF. In DNA form, the CDR3 reads TGCGCCAGCAGCTCAACTGGACAGACCCCTTCTAATGAAAAACTGTTTTTT. The chain employs TRBV5-1 and TRBJ1-4, with D perhaps matching TRBD1 (6 bases). The CDR3 is 17 residues long. V was cut by 3 bases and J by 3 bases, with 18 bases left in between. Looked up from germline, CDR1 is SGHRS and CDR2 is YFSETQ.

CDR3 DNA: TGTGCCAGCAGCTTGGGCAGATACAATGAGCAGTTCTTC. Amino acid sequence: CASSLGRYNEQFF. The chain employs TRBV26 and TRBJ2-1. TRBV26 represents a pseudogene. The CDR3 consists of 13 residues.

This clonotype was detected many times. This chain joins TRBV13 and TRBJ2-3, with D tentatively TRBD1 or TRBD2 (5 bases each). Germline values: CDR1 PRHDT, CDR2 FYEKMQ (reference sequence). The length of the CDR3 is 16 residues. Trimming removed 4 bases from V and 1 base from J, with 15 bases in between. CDR3 residues: CASSSQGSGRTDTQYF. CDR3 sequence (DNA): TGTGCCAGCAGCTCCCAGGGAAGCGGACGCACAGATACGCAGTATTTT.

This chain connects TRBV29-1 to TRBJ2-3, with D tentatively TRBD1 (6 bases). CDR1 is SQVTM and CDR2 is ANQGSEA in the germline V gene. The V and J ends lost 7 bases and 0 bases respectively, with 14 bases between them. This CDR3 is 14 amino acids long. Written as DNA, the CDR3 is TGCAGCGCCACCGGGACACCTAGCACAGATACGCAGTATTTT. As protein: CSATGTPSTDTQYF.